This T cell receptor beta chain was recovered during a study of T cell changes during pregnancy in multiple sclerosis. TCRdb's copy holds only in-frame clones and misses some; the assay was immunoSEQ multiplex PCR. The sample contains 26,000 or so clones, about 90% of which appear only once. This clone was recorded only once. Germline CDR1 and CDR2: MRHNA and SNTAGT. The CDR3 runs 15 residues. The V segment lost 5 bases and the J segment 2 bases; nucleotides outside the gene matches: 3. The genes are TRBV6-4 and TRBJ2-2, with 9 bases aligning to TRBD2. The clonotype comes from a female donor with multiple sclerosis, enrolled in a pregnancy study. The specimen comprised CD8+ T cells from peripheral blood mononuclear cells, sampled in the second trimester of pregnancy. CDR3 residues: CASSPSGDNTGELFF. The CDR3 region has the DNA TGTGCCAGCAGTCCTAGCGGGGATAACACCGGGGAGCTGTTTTTT.